A selection of T cell receptor beta chains follows, all from one sample in a study of T cell responses to AZD1222 COVID-19 vaccine. The table came from immunoSEQ multiplex PCR; TCRdb's copy has only in-frame clones and leaves some out. Of 90,000 to 150,000 clones listed, roughly 86% are singletons. Source: peripheral blood, taken on day 0 of AZD1222 vaccination. These receptors all come from an adult in good health. The CDR3 runs from the conserved cysteine through the conserved F or W. Fields, in order: V gene, J gene, D gene, CDR3 length, clone size, CDR3 DNA, CDR3 protein. D genes are given only for firm matches. Part of the rows lack a size; the others show once, few, many or a class for expanded clones.

v_call: TRBV7-8; j_call: TRBJ1-6; d_call: .; cdr3_length: 17; clone_size: .; cdr3_nt: TGTGCCAGCAGTAGGACTGGGGCCAGCTCCTATAATTCACCCCTCCACTTT; cdr3_aa: CASSRTGASSYNSPLHF
v_call: TRBV18; j_call: TRBJ2-3; d_call: TRBD2; cdr3_length: 16; clone_size: .; cdr3_nt: TGTGCCAGCTCACCAAAAGGAACTAGCGGCACAGATACGCAGTATTTT; cdr3_aa: CASSPKGTSGTDTQYF
v_call: TRBV7-9; j_call: TRBJ1-1; d_call: .; cdr3_length: 14; clone_size: few; cdr3_nt: TGTGCCAGCAGCTTAAAAGCAGGGGTCACTGAAGCTTTCTTT; cdr3_aa: CASSLKAGVTEAFF
v_call: TRBV24-1; j_call: TRBJ2-7; d_call: .; cdr3_length: 13; clone_size: .; cdr3_nt: TGTGCCACTATTCCCTCCGGGGGCCACGAGCAGTACTTC; cdr3_aa: CATIPSGGHEQYF
v_call: TRBV9; j_call: TRBJ2-3; d_call: TRBD2; cdr3_length: 16; clone_size: .; cdr3_nt: TGTGCCAGCAGCATGGGACTAGCGGGCCTCACAGATACGCAGTATTTT; cdr3_aa: CASSMGLAGLTDTQYF
v_call: TRBV15; j_call: TRBJ1-3; d_call: .; cdr3_length: 14; clone_size: .; cdr3_nt: TGTGCCACCAGCAGAGACAGCTCTGGAAACACCATATATTTT; cdr3_aa: CATSRDSSGNTIYF
v_call: TRBV12-5; j_call: TRBJ2-3; d_call: TRBD2; cdr3_length: 20; clone_size: .; cdr3_nt: TGTGCTAGTGGTTTGGTACGGCGACTCCGACTAGCGAATTACACAGATACGCAGTATTTT; cdr3_aa: CASGLVRRLRLANYTDTQYF
v_call: TRBV6-5; j_call: TRBJ2-1; d_call: TRBD2; cdr3_length: 15; clone_size: .; cdr3_nt: TGTGCCAGCAGTTATGTAGCGGGGGGGCCCAATGAGCAGTTCTTC; cdr3_aa: CASSYVAGGPNEQFF
v_call: TRBV30; j_call: TRBJ2-7; d_call: .; cdr3_length: 15; clone_size: .; cdr3_nt: TGTGCCTGGACCCTAGGGGGGTCAGGCTCCTACGAGCAGTACTTC; cdr3_aa: CAWTLGGSGSYEQYF
v_call: TRBV2; j_call: TRBJ1-5; d_call: TRBD1; cdr3_length: 13; clone_size: few; cdr3_nt: TGTGCCAGTCGGGACAGGGTGGATCAGCCCCAGCATTTT; cdr3_aa: CASRDRVDQPQHF
v_call: TRBV29-1; j_call: TRBJ2-1; d_call: .; cdr3_length: 16; clone_size: .; cdr3_nt: TGCAGCGTTGAAGATCCGGGGAAAAGGTCCTACAATGAGCAGTTCTTC; cdr3_aa: CSVEDPGKRSYNEQFF
v_call: TRBV28; j_call: TRBJ2-4; d_call: .; cdr3_length: 15; clone_size: .; cdr3_nt: TGTGCCAGCAGTTTCAGCGGGTCTCGAGGGGACATTCAGTACTTC; cdr3_aa: CASSFSGSRGDIQYF
v_call: TRBV10-2; j_call: TRBJ2-5; d_call: .; cdr3_length: 17; clone_size: .; cdr3_nt: TGCGCCAGCAGTGAGATTGGCCCCAACAGGGCCCAAGAGACCCAGTACTTC; cdr3_aa: CASSEIGPNRAQETQYF
v_call: TRBV27; j_call: TRBJ2-1; d_call: TRBD2; cdr3_length: 15; clone_size: .; cdr3_nt: TGTGCCAGCGTAACCGGGACTAGCGGGAGAGGTGAGCAGTTCTTC; cdr3_aa: CASVTGTSGRGEQFF
v_call: TRBV28; j_call: TRBJ2-7; d_call: .; cdr3_length: 14; clone_size: .; cdr3_nt: TGTGCCAGCAGCCTCTCAACGGTAGAGTCCGAGCAGTACTTC; cdr3_aa: CASSLSTVESEQYF
v_call: TRBV15; j_call: TRBJ2-2; d_call: .; cdr3_length: 14; clone_size: .; cdr3_nt: TGTGCCACCAGCAGAGTGCGGGGCCCCGGGGAGCTGTTTTTT; cdr3_aa: CATSRVRGPGELFF